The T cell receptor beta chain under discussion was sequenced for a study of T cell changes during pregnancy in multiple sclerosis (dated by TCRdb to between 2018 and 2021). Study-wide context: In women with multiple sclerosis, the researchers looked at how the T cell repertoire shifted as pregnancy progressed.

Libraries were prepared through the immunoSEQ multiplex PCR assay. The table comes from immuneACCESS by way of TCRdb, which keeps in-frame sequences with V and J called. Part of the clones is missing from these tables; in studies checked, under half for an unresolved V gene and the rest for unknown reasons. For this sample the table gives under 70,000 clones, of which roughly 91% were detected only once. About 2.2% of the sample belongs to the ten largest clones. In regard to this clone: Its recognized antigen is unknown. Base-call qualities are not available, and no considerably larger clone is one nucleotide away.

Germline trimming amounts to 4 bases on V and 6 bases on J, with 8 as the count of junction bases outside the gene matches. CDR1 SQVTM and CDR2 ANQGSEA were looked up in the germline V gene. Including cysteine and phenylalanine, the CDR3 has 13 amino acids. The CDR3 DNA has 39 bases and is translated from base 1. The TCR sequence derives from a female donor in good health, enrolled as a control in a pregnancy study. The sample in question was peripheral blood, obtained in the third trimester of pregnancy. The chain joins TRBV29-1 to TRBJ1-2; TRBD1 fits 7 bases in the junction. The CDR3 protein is CSVAGKGADGYTF. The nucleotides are TGCAGCGTTGCTGGGAAGGGGGCCGATGGCTACACCTTC.